The 21 T cell receptor beta chains listed next were all sequenced from one sample in a study of brain T cells in children with intractable seizures. Clones were sequenced by immunoSEQ multiplex PCR, and TCRdb holds only the in-frame ones, with some missing. The sample holds roughly 120,000 clones; 94% are singletons and the top ten take 3.8%. The sequencing used peripheral blood, collected at surgery. All receptors derive from a boy younger than two with hemimegalencephaly and intractable seizures.

The CDR3 DNA reads TGTGCCAGCGGCGGGGGAGGGCCGTCTTGGAATGAGCAGTTCTTC. Its protein product is CASGGGGPSWNEQFF. The genes are TRBV6-5 and TRBJ2-1, with TRBD2 identical over 7 bases. CDR3 length equals 15 residues. The V segment lost 8 bases and the J segment 7 bases; nucleotides outside the gene matches: 14. Germline lookup yields CDR1 MNHEY and CDR2 SVGAGI.

The chain employs TRBV28 and TRBJ1-1, with D perhaps matching TRBD1 (6 bases). Germline V CDR1 and CDR2: MDHEN, SYDVKM. This CDR3 spans 14 amino acids. Trimming took off 3 bases at V and 7 bases at J, with 15 bases between the two ends. CDR3 in amino acids: CASSLETGKSEAFF. CDR3 coding DNA: TGTGCCAGCAGTTTGGAGACAGGAAAAAGTGAAGCTTTCTTT.

The J gene is TRBJ2-3, the V gene TRBV27; a possible D gene is TRBD1 (5 bases). V lost 4 bases and J lost 4, with 12 bases in between. Germline values: CDR1 MNHEY, CDR2 SMNVEV (reference sequence). The CDR3 is made up of 14 amino acids. Written as DNA, the CDR3 is TGTGCCAGCAGTTATGGGGCTAGATCAGATACGCAGTATTTT. Translation: CASSYGARSDTQYF.

The rearrangement joins TRBV14 to TRBJ2-1; D gene uncertain. Trimming pared 0 bases from V and 7 bases from J, leaving 7 bases between. This CDR3 is 13 amino acids long. Per germline, CDR1 SGHDN and CDR2 FVKESK. CDR3 amino acids: CASSQDPRNEQFF. Written as DNA, the CDR3 is TGTGCCAGCAGCCAAGACCCCCGGAATGAGCAGTTCTTC.

This chain joins TRBV12-3 or TRBV12-4 and TRBJ2-1; 8 bases line up with TRBD1. This CDR3 comprises 13 residues. Germline trimming cut 4 bases from V and 9 bases from J; bases unmatched to any gene: 5. Here the CDR3 reads CASSSKQGVEQFF. The CDR3 DNA reads as TGTGCCAGCAGTTCCAAACAGGGGGTTGAGCAGTTCTTC.

The CDR3 loop reads CASSLTSGYEQYF. In DNA, the CDR3 is TGTGCCAGCAGTTTGACTAGCGGCTACGAGCAGTACTTC. The genes are TRBV12-3 or TRBV12-4 and TRBJ2-7; 9 bases line up with TRBD2. The CDR3 loop spans 13 amino acids. Trimming removed 3 bases from V and 3 bases from J; junction bases left unmatched: 0.

This chain joins TRBV10-3 and TRBJ1-2; D ambiguous. There are 14 residues in the CDR3. Trimming took off 9 bases at V and 6 bases at J, with 20 bases between the two ends. The germline gives CDR1 ENHRY, CDR2 SYGVKD. CDR3 in DNA: TGTGCCATTATGGACCGCCGGAGATGGGATGGCTACACCTTC. This translates into CAIMDRRRWDGYTF.

This rearrangement joins TRBV6-2 or TRBV6-3 to TRBJ2-7, with a weak D call TRBD1 (8 bases). Per the germline V gene, CDR1 is MNHEY and CDR2 is SVGEGT. V was clipped by 2 bases and J by 6 bases, with 14 bases between them. The CDR3 runs 14 residues. CDR3 bases: TGTGCCAGCAGTTACCAGCGGGACAGGCGCGAGCAGTACTTC. It yields the protein CASSYQRDRREQYF.

The chain couples TRBV24-1 to TRBJ1-5; D unresolved. V dropped 4 bases and J dropped 0 bases, with 6 bases sitting between them. Germline assignment: CDR1 KGHDR and CDR2 SFDVKD. There are 14 residues in the CDR3. In nucleotides, the CDR3 is TGTGCCACCAGTGACTGGTATAGCAATCAGCCCCAGCATTTT. Translated, it gives CATSDWYSNQPQHF.

The CDR3 DNA reads TGTGCCAGCAGGAGCGGGCCCACAGATACGCAGTATTTT. This codes for CASRSGPTDTQYF. The chain employs TRBV28 and TRBJ2-3; D possibly corresponds to TRBD2 (6 bases). Between the trimmed V and J ends, which lost 6 bases and 2 bases, there was a span of 9 bases. Germline V gene data show CDR1 as MDHEN and CDR2 as SYDVKM. The CDR3 loop spans 13 amino acids.

This sequence joins TRBV6-5 and TRBJ2-7, with TRBD2 identical over 10 bases. Per the germline V gene, CDR1 is MNHEY and CDR2 is SVGAGI. This CDR3 comprises 13 residues. The trim removed 8 bases at V and 3 bases at J, leaving 4 bases unmatched. The CDR3, as DNA: TGTGCCAGCGGCCGACTAGCGGGCTACGAGCAGTACTTC. Encoded protein: CASGRLAGYEQYF.

The chain is built from TRBV19 and TRBJ1-2, with 10 bases aligning to TRBD1. Germline V gives CDR1 LNHDA, CDR2 SQIVND (reference sequence). V shed 1 base, J shed 5 bases, and the junction held 10 bases outside the gene matches. This CDR3 contains 17 residues. The CDR3 DNA reads as TGTGCCAGTAGTATAGTCTCGGGGACAGGGGCCGGGTATGGCTACACCTTC. Translating it yields CASSIVSGTGAGYGYTF.

The chain joins TRBV13 to TRBJ2-5, with D perhaps matching TRBD1 (6 bases). The CDR3 totals 14 residues. V was trimmed by 1 base and J by 7 bases, leaving 13 bases between them. CDR1 and CDR2 (germline): PRHDT, FYEKMQ (reference sequence). CDR3 protein: CASSLVASRGTQYF. CDR3 coding DNA: TGTGCCAGCAGCTTAGTGGCTAGCAGGGGGACCCAGTACTTC.

A single count supports this clone. The chain joins TRBV6-6 to TRBJ1-2, with a weak D call TRBD1 (6 bases). The CDR3 covers 15 residues. V lost 6 bases, J lost 0 bases, and 14 bases lay in between. Germline loops: CDR1 MNHNY, CDR2 SVGAGI (reference sequence). The CDR3 is CASRLGQISNYGYTF. The DNA of the CDR3 is TGTGCCAGCAGACTCGGACAGATATCTAACTATGGCTACACCTTC.

The chain combines TRBV7-2 with TRBJ2-3; the D is unclear. V gave up 0 bases and J gave up 6 bases, with 13 bases separating them. The germline gives CDR1 SGHTA, CDR2 FQGNSA. CDR3 length: 15 amino acids. This chain's CDR3 is CASSLASAHGDTQYF. The CDR3 nucleotides read TGTGCCAGCAGCTTAGCATCGGCCCATGGGGATACGCAGTATTTT.

The V gene is TRBV7-3, the J gene TRBJ2-3; perhaps TRBD1 as D (5 bases). The CDR3 has 15 residues. Trimming took 2 bases from V and 2 from J, leaving 11 bases between them. Germline lookup yields CDR1 SGHTA and CDR2 FQGTGA. Here the CDR3 reads CASSLGRGDTDTQYF. The CDR3 nucleotides read TGTGCCAGCAGCTTAGGTAGGGGCGACACAGATACGCAGTATTTT.

The rearrangement uses TRBV7-9 and TRBJ2-5; tentatively, D is TRBD2 (5 bases). Trimming pared 1 base from V and 5 bases from J, leaving 11 bases between. The CDR3 runs 14 residues. The germline V gene has CDR1 SEHNR and CDR2 FQNEAQ (reference sequence). The CDR3 region is CASSLGGSRETQYF. The CDR3 DNA follows: TGTGCCAGCAGCTTAGGTGGGAGTCGGGAGACCCAGTACTTC.

The chain combines TRBV28 with TRBJ2-7; 12 bases are a match to TRBD2. V shed 2 bases and J 6 bases; nucleotides not matched to a gene: 8. This CDR3 region has 16 residues. Germline CDR1 and CDR2: MDHEN and SYDVKM. CDR3 in DNA: TGTGCCAGCAGTTTAGGGCTAGCGGGAGGGCCACTCGAGCAGTACTTC. Residues: CASSLGLAGGPLEQYF.

This sequence joins TRBV11-2 and TRBJ2-5, with D possibly TRBD2 on 7 matching bases. Germline CDR1 and CDR2: SGHAT and FQNNGV. This CDR3 has 16 amino acids. V lost 4 bases to trimming and J lost 1 base, with 16 bases between them. The CDR3 region has the DNA TGTGCCAGCAGCTCATGGGGGCTAGCGGTCCAAGAGACCCAGTACTTC. It specifies CASSSWGLAVQETQYF.

As regards this clone: Other DNA sequences in the sample encode the same CDR3. The J gene is TRBJ2-5, the V gene TRBV15; unclear D gene. Trimming pared 0 bases from V and 2 bases from J, leaving 1 base between. This CDR3 is built from 12 residues. Germline V gene data show CDR1 as LNHNV and CDR2 as YYDKDF (reference sequence). The CDR3 loop reads CATSRDQETQYF. Here the CDR3 DNA reads TGTGCCACCAGCAGAGATCAAGAGACCCAGTACTTC. Combining the CDR3 with reference TRBV15 and TRBJ2-5 gives the whole variable domain DAMVIQNPRYQVTQFGKPVTLSCSQTLNHNVMYWYQQKSSQAPKLLFHYYDKDFNNEADTPDNFQSRRPNTSFCFLDIRSPGLGDTAMYLCATSRDQETQYFGPGTRLLVL.

The V call is TRBV7-9, the J call TRBJ2-1, with D possibly being TRBD1 or TRBD2 (6 bases each). The CDR3 length is 15 residues. Germline V gene sequence: CDR1 SEHNR, CDR2 FQNEAQ (reference sequence). V was trimmed by 7 bases and J by 4 bases, leaving 17 bases between them. CDR3 DNA sequence: TGTGCCAGCATGGATTGGGGGGCGGGGTACAATGAGCAGTTCTTC. Amino acid sequence: CASMDWGAGYNEQFF. Complete variable domain (other parts from reference TRBV7-9 and TRBJ2-1): DTGVSQNPRHKITKRGQNVTFRCDPISEHNRLYWYRQTLGQGPEFLTYFQNEAQLEKSRLLSDRFSAERPKGSFSTLEIQRTEQGDSAMYLCASMDWGAGYNEQFFGPGTRLTVL.